This TCR beta chain emerged from a study of PD-1 blockade in classical Hodgkin lymphoma. General study findings and limits: Newly diagnosed patients and complete responders had comparable diversity at baseline. There was a significant rise in CD4+ TCR diversity by C4D1, with no such rise for CD8+. After ASCT, patients who started nivolumab under 1 year later were excluded.

With respect to this clone: What it binds is not known.

Each patient's relapse followed autologous stem cell transplantation, and brentuximab vedotin exposure varied. Patients' outcomes at their best amounted to complete response, partial response or progressive disease. Libraries were prepared by immunoSEQ multiplex PCR; TCRdb keeps only in-frame clonotypes and omits some of them. The repertoire holds about 28,000 clones, with 83% as singletons. Germline V gene sequence: CDR1 SGHTA, CDR2 FQGTGA. The CDR3 runs 13 residues. After removal of 5 bases from V and 5 bases from J, the junction contained 1 base not matched to a gene. This TCR was recovered from a human donor with classical Hodgkin lymphoma. The rearrangement links TRBV7-3 to TRBJ2-7; 12 positions agree with TRBD1. Sequencing was performed on peripheral blood mononuclear cells (PBMCs), taken before the second cycle of nivolumab. DNA for the CDR3: TGTGCCAGCAGCCGGGACAGGGGGCACGAGCAGTACTTC. Amino acid sequence: CASSRDRGHEQYF.